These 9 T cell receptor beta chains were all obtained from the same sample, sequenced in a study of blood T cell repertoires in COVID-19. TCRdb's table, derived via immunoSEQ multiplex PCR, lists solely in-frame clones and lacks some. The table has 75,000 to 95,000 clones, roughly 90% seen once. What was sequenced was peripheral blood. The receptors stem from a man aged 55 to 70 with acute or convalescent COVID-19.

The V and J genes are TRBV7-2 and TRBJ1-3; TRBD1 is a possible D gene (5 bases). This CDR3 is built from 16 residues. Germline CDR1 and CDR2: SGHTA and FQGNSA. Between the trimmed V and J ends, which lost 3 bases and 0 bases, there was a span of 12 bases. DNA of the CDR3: TGTGCCAGCAGCTTTCCGACAGCCAGCTCTGGAAACACCATATATTTT. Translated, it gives CASSFPTASSGNTIYF.

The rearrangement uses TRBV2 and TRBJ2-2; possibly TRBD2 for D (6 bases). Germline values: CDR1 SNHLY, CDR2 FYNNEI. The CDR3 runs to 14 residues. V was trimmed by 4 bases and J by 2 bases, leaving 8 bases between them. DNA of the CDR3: TGTGCCAGCAGTGGTGCGGGAAACACCGGGGAGCTGTTTTTT. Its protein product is CASSGAGNTGELFF. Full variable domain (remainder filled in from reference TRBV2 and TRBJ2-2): EPEVTQTPSHQVTQMGQEVILRCVPISNHLYFYWYRQILGQKVEFLVSFYNNEISEKSEIFDDQFSVERPDGSNFTLKIRSTKLEDSAMYFCASSGAGNTGELFFGEGSRLTVL.

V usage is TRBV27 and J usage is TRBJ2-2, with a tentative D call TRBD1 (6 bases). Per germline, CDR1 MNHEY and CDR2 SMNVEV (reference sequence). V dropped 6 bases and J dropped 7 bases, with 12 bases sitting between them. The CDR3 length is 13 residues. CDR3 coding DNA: TGTGCCAGCAGAAAGCAGGGGTTCGGGGAGCTGTTTTTT. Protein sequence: CASRKQGFGELFF.

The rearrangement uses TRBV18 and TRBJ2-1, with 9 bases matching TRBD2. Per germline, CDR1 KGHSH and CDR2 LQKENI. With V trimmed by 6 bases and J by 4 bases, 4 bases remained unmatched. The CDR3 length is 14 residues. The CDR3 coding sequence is TGTGCCAGCTCCATGACTAGCGGTTACAATGAGCAGTTCTTC. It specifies CASSMTSGYNEQFF.

The chain's CDR3 is CSVEGGRTGLIEQFF. As DNA, the CDR3 is TGCAGCGTTGAAGGGGGAAGGACAGGGTTAATTGAGCAGTTCTTC. The rearrangement joins TRBV29-1 to TRBJ2-1; 8 nucleotides match TRBD1. Germline V gives CDR1 SQVTM, CDR2 ANQGSEA. The CDR3 totals 15 residues. V was pared by 1 base and J by 9 bases, with 11 bases of the junction left unmatched.

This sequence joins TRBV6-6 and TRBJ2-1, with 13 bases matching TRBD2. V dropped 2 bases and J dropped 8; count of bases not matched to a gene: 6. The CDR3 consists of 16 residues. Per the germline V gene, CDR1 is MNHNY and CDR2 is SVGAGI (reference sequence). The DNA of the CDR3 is TGTGCCAGCAGTTACCGACTAGCGGGAGGAGGAGATGAGCAGTTCTTC. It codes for CASSYRLAGGGDEQFF.

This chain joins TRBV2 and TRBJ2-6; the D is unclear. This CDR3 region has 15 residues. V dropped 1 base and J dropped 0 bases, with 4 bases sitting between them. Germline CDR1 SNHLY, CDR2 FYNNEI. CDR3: CASSEGSSGANVLTF. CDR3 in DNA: TGTGCCAGCAGTGAAGGCAGCTCTGGGGCCAACGTCCTGACTTTC. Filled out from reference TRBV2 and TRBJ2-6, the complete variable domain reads EPEVTQTPSHQVTQMGQEVILRCVPISNHLYFYWYRQILGQKVEFLVSFYNNEISEKSEIFDDQFSVERPDGSNFTLKIRSTKLEDSAMYFCASSEGSSGANVLTFGAGSRLTVL.

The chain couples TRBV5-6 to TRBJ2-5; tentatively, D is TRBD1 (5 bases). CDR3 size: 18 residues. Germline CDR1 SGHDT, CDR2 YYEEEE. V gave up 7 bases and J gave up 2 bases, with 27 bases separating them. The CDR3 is CASRPSRGGTAYQETQYF. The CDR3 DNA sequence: TGTGCCAGCCGCCCGTCAAGGGGCGGAACGGCTTATCAAGAGACCCAGTACTTC.

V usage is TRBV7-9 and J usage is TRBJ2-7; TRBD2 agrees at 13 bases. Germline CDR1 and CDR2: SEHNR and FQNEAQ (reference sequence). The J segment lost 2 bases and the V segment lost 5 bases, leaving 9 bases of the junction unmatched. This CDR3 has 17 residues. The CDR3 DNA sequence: TGTGCCAGCAGCCCCCGGACTAGCGGGAGATCAACCTACGAGCAGTACTTC. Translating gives CASSPRTSGRSTYEQYF.